These T cell receptor beta chains were read from a single sample in a study of shared clonotypes between healthy human individuals. Profiled with immunoSEQ multiplex PCR; TCRdb holds only in-frame clones, not every one. The sample comprises approximately 2.5 million clones, approximately 92% of which are singletons, and about 0.13% rests with the top ten. The material sequenced was naive CD4+ T cells sorted from blood. The source of these receptors is a man between 18 and 29 years old in good health. Each CDR3 is given with its conserved first and last residue. D genes are given only for firm matches. Some rows mark clone size as missing; the rest say once, few, many or name a class of expanded clone.

>-|TRBV30|TRBJ2-7|-
CAAIQGSSYEQYF
TGTGCCGCCATCCAGGGCAGCTCCTACGAGCAGTACTTC
>-|TRBV5-6|TRBJ1-5|-
CASSLGDQPQHF
TGTGCCAGCAGCTTGGGGGATCAGCCCCAGCATTTT
>-|TRBV10-3|TRBJ1-6|-
CAISEVRGDVGNSPLHF
TGTGCCATCAGTGAGGTCCGGGGGGACGTAGGTAATTCACCCCTCCACTTT
>TRBD2|TRBV6-5|TRBJ2-1|-
CASSSSGGAYNEQFF
TGTGCCAGCAGTTCCAGCGGGGGAGCTTACAATGAGCAGTTCTTC
>-|TRBV6-1|TRBJ1-4|once
CASTGGRPWEKLFF
TGTGCCAGCACTGGGGGCAGACCATGGGAAAAACTGTTTTTT
>TRBD2|TRBV5-4|TRBJ2-7|-
CASSLGGTSGTYEQYF
TGTGCCAGCAGCTTGGGGGGGACTAGCGGGACCTACGAGCAGTACTTC
>TRBD2|TRBV27|TRBJ2-3|once
CASSLRLAGPTDTQYF
TGTGCCAGCAGTCTACGACTAGCGGGGCCCACAGATACGCAGTATTTT
>-|TRBV7-9|TRBJ2-5|-
CASSSTEGPLQETQYF
TGTGCCAGCAGCTCCACGGAGGGCCCGCTGCAAGAGACCCAGTACTTC
>-|TRBV5-6|TRBJ1-5|-
CASSLGVSQGSWQPQHF
TGTGCCAGCAGCTTAGGGGTCTCACAGGGATCCTGGCAGCCCCAGCATTTT
>-|TRBV9|TRBJ1-6|-
CASSEGPNSPLHF
TGTGCCAGCAGCGAGGGCCCCAATTCACCCCTCCACTTT
>-|TRBV6-6|TRBJ1-1|-
CASSYEGIQVKAFF
TGTGCCAGCAGTTACGAGGGGATACAGGTGAAAGCTTTCTTT
>-|TRBV5-8|TRBJ1-5|-
CASSLEDLNQPQHF
TGTGCCAGCAGCTTGGAGGACCTCAATCAGCCCCAGCATTTT
>TRBD1|TRBV7-2|TRBJ2-1|-
CASSLEDRGGRFF
TGTGCCAGCAGCTTAGAGGACAGGGGGGGTAGGTTCTTC
>-|TRBV14|TRBJ2-7|-
CASNRGGIFLGEQYF
TGTGCCAGTAACCGGGGCGGGATCTTCCTCGGGGAGCAGTACTTC
>-|TRBV10-3|TRBJ2-3|-
CAITGSRSSTDTQYF
TGTGCCATCACCGGATCGCGGTCTAGCACAGATACGCAGTATTTT
>-|TRBV5-1|TRBJ2-7|once
CASSSSGTYEQYF
TGCGCCAGCAGCTCCTCAGGGACCTACGAGCAGTACTTC
>-|TRBV5-1|TRBJ2-3|-
CASSPETDTQYF
TGCGCCAGCAGCCCTGAGACAGATACGCAGTATTTT
>-|TRBV6-5|TRBJ1-2|once
CASSYRKQGNYGYTF
TGTGCCAGCAGTTACCGAAAACAGGGCAACTATGGCTACACCTTC
>-|TRBV19|TRBJ1-4|-
CASSIMGKETNEKLFF
TGTGCCAGTAGTATTATGGGGAAGGAAACTAATGAAAAACTGTTTTTT
>-|TRBV12-5|TRBJ2-3|-
CASGLDTTDTQYF
TGTGCTAGTGGTTTGGATACCACAGATACGCAGTATTTT
>-|TRBV5-6|TRBJ2-7|-
CASSLRRDNYEQYF
TGTGCCAGCAGCTTGAGGCGGGATAACTACGAGCAGTACTTC
>-|TRBV11-2|TRBJ2-7|-
CASSFSGGYEQYF
TGTGCCAGCAGCTTCTCCGGGGGCTACGAGCAGTACTTC
>-|TRBV2|TRBJ1-6|-
CASQGPGNSPLHF
TGTGCCAGCCAAGGGCCTGGAAATTCACCCCTCCACTTT
>-|TRBV27|TRBJ2-3|-
CASSLSYRGPQYF
TGTGCCAGCAGTTTATCCTACCGGGGGCCGCAGTATTTT
>-|TRBV10-3|TRBJ1-1|-
CAISEFELGAFF
TGTGCCATCAGTGAGTTCGAATTAGGAGCTTTCTTT
>-|TRBV28|TRBJ2-1|-
CASPPQGASSYNEQFF
TGTGCCAGCCCCCCCCAGGGCGCTAGCTCCTACAATGAGCAGTTCTTC
>TRBD2|TRBV6-6|TRBJ2-7|-
CASSSGLAGASYEQYF
TGTGCCAGCAGTTCGGGACTAGCGGGAGCTTCCTACGAGCAGTACTTC
>TRBD1|TRBV29-1|TRBJ1-1|-
CSVRTGGKTEAFF
TGCAGCGTCAGGACAGGGGGAAAGACTGAAGCTTTCTTT
>-|TRBV6-6|TRBJ2-7|-
CASSLKSGHSYEQYF
TGTGCCAGCAGTTTGAAATCGGGACACTCCTACGAGCAGTACTTC
>TRBD1|TRBV2|TRBJ2-5|-
CASSPPPRTGDLQETQYF
TGTGCCAGCAGTCCACCCCCCCGGACAGGCGACCTTCAAGAGACCCAGTACTTC
>TRBD1|TRBV11-2|TRBJ2-5|-
CASSPAGRGLTETQYF
TGTGCCAGCAGCCCAGCGGGCAGGGGGCTAACTGAGACCCAGTACTTC
>-|TRBV7-6|TRBJ1-6|-
CASSLKGKGSPLHF
TGTGCCAGCAGCTTAAAGGGGAAAGGATCACCCCTCCACTTT
>-|TRBV9|TRBJ2-5|-
CASSVAQGGETQYF
TGTGCCAGCAGCGTAGCCCAGGGCGGGGAGACCCAGTACTTC